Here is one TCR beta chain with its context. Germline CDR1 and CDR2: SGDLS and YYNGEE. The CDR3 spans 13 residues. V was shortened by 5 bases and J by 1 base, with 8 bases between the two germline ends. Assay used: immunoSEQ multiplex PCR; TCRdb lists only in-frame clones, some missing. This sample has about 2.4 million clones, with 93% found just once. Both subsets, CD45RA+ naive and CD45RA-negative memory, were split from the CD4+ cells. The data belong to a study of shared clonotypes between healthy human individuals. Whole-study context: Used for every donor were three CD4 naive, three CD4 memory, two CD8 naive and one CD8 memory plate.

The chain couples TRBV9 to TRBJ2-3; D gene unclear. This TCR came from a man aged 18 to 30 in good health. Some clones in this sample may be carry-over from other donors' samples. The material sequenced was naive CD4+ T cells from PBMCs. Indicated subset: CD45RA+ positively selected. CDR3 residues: CASRPRGTDTQYF. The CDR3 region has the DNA TGTGCCAGCAGACCACGAGGCACAGATACGCAGTATTTT.